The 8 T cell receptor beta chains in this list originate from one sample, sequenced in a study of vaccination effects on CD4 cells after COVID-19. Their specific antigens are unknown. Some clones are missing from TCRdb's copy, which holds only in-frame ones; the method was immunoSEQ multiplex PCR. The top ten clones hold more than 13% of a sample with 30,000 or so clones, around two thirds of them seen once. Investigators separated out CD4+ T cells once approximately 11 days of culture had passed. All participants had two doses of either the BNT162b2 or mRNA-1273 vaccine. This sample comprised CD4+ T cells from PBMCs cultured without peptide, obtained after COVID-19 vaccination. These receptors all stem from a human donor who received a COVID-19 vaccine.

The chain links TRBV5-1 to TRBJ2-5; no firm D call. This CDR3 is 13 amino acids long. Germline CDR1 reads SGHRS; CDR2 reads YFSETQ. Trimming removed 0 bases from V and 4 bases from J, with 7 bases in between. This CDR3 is CASSLGNRETQYF. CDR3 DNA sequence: TGCGCCAGCAGCTTGGGGAACCGAGAGACCCAGTACTTC.

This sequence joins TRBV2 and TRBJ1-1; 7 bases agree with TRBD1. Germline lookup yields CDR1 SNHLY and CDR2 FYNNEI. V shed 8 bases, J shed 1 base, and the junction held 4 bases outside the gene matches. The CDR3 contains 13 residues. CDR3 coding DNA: TGTGCCAGCGGGCAGGGGGAGAACACTGAAGCTTTCTTT. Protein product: CASGQGENTEAFF. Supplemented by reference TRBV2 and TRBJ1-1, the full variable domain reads EPEVTQTPSHQVTQMGQEVILRCVPISNHLYFYWYRQILGQKVEFLVSFYNNEISEKSEIFDDQFSVERPDGSNFTLKIRSTKLEDSAMYFCASGQGENTEAFFGQGTRLTVV.

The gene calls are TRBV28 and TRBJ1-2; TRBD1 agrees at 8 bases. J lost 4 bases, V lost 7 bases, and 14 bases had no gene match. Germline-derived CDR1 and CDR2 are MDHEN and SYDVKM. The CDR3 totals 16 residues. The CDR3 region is CASTTLDRVGTYGYTF. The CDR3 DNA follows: TGTGCCAGCACCACACTGGACAGGGTAGGAACCTATGGCTACACCTTC.

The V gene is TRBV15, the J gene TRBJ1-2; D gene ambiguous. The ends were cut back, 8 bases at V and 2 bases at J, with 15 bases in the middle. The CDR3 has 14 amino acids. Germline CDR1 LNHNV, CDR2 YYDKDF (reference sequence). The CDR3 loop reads CATSLVGGNYGYTF. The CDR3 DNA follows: TGTGCCACCTCACTAGTGGGAGGCAACTATGGCTACACCTTC.

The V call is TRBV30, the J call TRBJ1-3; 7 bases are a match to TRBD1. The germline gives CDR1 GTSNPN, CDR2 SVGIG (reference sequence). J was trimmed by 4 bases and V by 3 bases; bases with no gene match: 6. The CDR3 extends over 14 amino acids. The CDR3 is CAWSQGVSGNTIYF. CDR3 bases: TGTGCCTGGAGCCAGGGGGTATCGGGAAACACCATATATTTT.

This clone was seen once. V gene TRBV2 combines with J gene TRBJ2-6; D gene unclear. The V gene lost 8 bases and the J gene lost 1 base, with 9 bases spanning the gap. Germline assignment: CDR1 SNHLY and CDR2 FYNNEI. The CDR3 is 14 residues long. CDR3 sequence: CASSDRSGANVLTF. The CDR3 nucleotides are TGTGCCAGCTCTGATCGTTCTGGGGCCAACGTCCTGACTTTC.

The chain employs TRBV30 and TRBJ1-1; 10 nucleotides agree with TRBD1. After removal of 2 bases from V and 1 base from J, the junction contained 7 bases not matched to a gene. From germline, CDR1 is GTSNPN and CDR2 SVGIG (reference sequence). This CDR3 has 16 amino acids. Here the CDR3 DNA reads TGTGCCTGGAGTAAAGGGGACAGGGGAAAGAACACTGAAGCTTTCTTT. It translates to CAWSKGDRGKNTEAFF. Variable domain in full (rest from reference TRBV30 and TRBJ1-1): SQTIHQWPATLVQPVGSPLSLECTVEGTSNPNLYWYRQAAGRGLQLLFYSVGIGQISSEVPQNLSASRPQDRQFILSSKKLLLSDSGFYLCAWSKGDRGKNTEAFFGQGTRLTVV.

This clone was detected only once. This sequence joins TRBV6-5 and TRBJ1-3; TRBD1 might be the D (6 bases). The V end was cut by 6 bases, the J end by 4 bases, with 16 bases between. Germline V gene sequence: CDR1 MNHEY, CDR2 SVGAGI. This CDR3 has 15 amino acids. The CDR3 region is CASRDTGNEGNTIYF. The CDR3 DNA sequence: TGTGCCAGCAGGGATACAGGGAATGAAGGAAACACCATATATTTT.